These 5 T cell receptor beta chains share one sample of origin, sequenced in a study of CD8+ T cells in alopecia areata. Sorting of pooled cutaneous lymph node cells was based on CD4, CD8alpha, NKG2D, NKG2ACE and other markers. Investigators isolated RNA and reverse transcribed it into cDNA to act as the sequencing template. The data were produced by immunoSEQ multiplex PCR, yet TCRdb's version contains in-frame clones alone and is incomplete. The specimen has under 9,000 clones, none found just once. What was sequenced was CD8+ T cells sorted from a lymph node. All receptors come from a C3H/HeJ mouse with alopecia areata. MHC haplotype here: H2-k.

This clone was seen ten or more times. The germline and genes are mouse ones. The sequence runs out 4 residues before the end of the CDR3; the remainder is reconstructed from the germline J gene. The genes are TRBV19 and TRBJ2-5; no clear D. V shed 0 bases and J shed 0 bases, with 5 bases lying between them. CDR1 and CDR2 from the germline V gene are FNHDT and SITEND (reference sequence). The CDR3 has 14 amino acids. The covered CDR3 bases are TGTGCCAGCAGTATAGTCATTAACCAAGAC. As protein: CASSIVINQD. The whole CDR3 sequence reads CASSIVINQDTQYF.

This clone appeared many times. The gene names here belong to mouse. Coverage ceases 3 residues before the CDR3 finishes, and the germline J gene fills in the end. J is TRBJ1-6 and V is TRBV13-2, with a tentative D call TRBD1 (6 bases). TRBJ1-6 is reported as an ORF; its role is uncertain. The germline V gene encodes CDR1 NNHNN and CDR2 SYGAGS (reference sequence). The CDR3 loop spans 16 amino acids. Trimming shortened V by 2 bases and J by 0 bases, and 9 bases separated the two germline ends. The CDR3 reads CASGERTDSYNSPLYF. Partial CDR3 DNA: TGTGCCAGCGGTGAGCGGACAGATTCCTATAATTCGCCC.

This clone was observed at least ten times. Germline and genes: mouse. The read comes to an end 4 residues before the CDR3 does, leaving the germline J gene to fill in the end. The chain carries TRBV13-1 and TRBJ2-1; 9 bases line up with TRBD1. The CDR3 is 17 amino acids. V lost 3 bases, J lost 2 bases, and 9 bases stayed unmatched. Germline assignment: CDR1 NSHNY and CDR2 SYGAGN. This chain's CDR3 is CASSVTQGAKYYAEQFF. The sequenced part of the CDR3 DNA is TGTGCCAGCAGTGTCACACAGGGGGCGAAGTACTATGCT.

This clone was counted many times. The gene symbols are mouse symbols. Sequencing ends 4 residues short of the CDR3 end; the germline J gene provides the rest. The chain employs TRBV1 and TRBJ2-1, with 10 bases lining up with TRBD1. The CDR3 loop spans 14 amino acids. Germline V lookup: CDR1 NSQYPW, CDR2 LRSPGD (reference sequence). The CDR3 bases that were read are TGCACCTGCAGTGCCGGGACAGGGGCGGCT. Its translation is CTCSAGTGAA. The whole CDR3 region reads CTCSAGTGAAEQFF.

In its sample, this clone was seen a few times. Any gene name here is a mouse gene name. The read ends 4 residues early relative to the CDR3; the germline J gene fills the gap. The chain combines TRBV31 with TRBJ2-5; a weak D match, TRBD2 (5 bases). Germline CDR1 GKSSPN, CDR2 SITVG. This CDR3 has 14 residues. V dropped 5 bases and J dropped 1 base, with 13 bases sitting between them. The CDR3 reads CAWSVGLYQDTQYF. CDR3 DNA, as far as it was read: TGTGCCTGGTCCGTCGGACTTTACCAAGAC.